The 15 T cell receptor beta chains listed next were all sequenced from one sample in a study of regulatory T cells in long-lasting Graves disease. Time point: newly diagnosed GD, antithyroid drugs for less than 3 months. Isolated PBMC RNA provided the starting material for the TCR library. With iRepertoire HTBI primers and Arm-PCR of CDR3 regions, TCR beta libraries were built. TCRdb re-called the multiplex PCR reads with MiXCR, one entry per CDR3 protein. The data contain about 420,000 distinct CDR3 sequences, less than 20% of them singletons. This sample also belongs to another study, concerning T cells in Graves' hyperthyroidism and ophthalmopathy.

This specimen consisted of peripheral blood mononuclear cells (PBMCs), obtained at new diagnosis, from a patient treated with antithyroid drugs. These receptors originate from a woman in her late teens or twenties with Graves disease.

This clonotype was counted once. This chain joins TRBV2 and TRBJ2-1; TRBD1 matches 7 bases. The CDR3 loop spans 15 amino acids. CDR1 is SNHLY and CDR2 is FYNNEI in the germline V gene. Germline trimming cut 5 bases from V and 6 bases from J; bases unmatched to any gene: 10. The CDR3 spells CASSTNRGWGNEQFF. The CDR3 coding sequence is TGTGCCAGCAGTACAAACAGGGGATGGGGCAATGAGCAGTTCTTC. The whole variable domain, filled in from reference TRBV2 and TRBJ2-1, reads EPEVTQTPSHQVTQMGQEVILRCVPISNHLYFYWYRQILGQKVEFLVSFYNNEISEKSEIFDDQFSVERPDGSNFTLKIRSTKLEDSAMYFCASSTNRGWGNEQFFGPGTRLTVL.

With respect to this clonotype: A much larger clone is a single base away; this may be a read error. The CDR3: CASRWGGRPQYF. DNA of the CDR3: TGTGCCAGCAGGTGGGGAGGGAGGCCCCAGTATTTT. The gene calls are TRBV28 and TRBJ1-5, with TRBD2 matching over 7 bases. The J call is uncertain, as TRBJ2-3 better fits the DNA end. This CDR3 has 12 amino acids. The V gene's germline CDR1 is MDHEN and CDR2 SYDVKM.

In this sample, this clonotype turned up a few times. The V gene is TRBV7-9, the J gene TRBJ2-3; 11 positions match TRBD1. The CDR3 runs to 14 residues. The germline CDR1 and CDR2 sequences are SEHNR and FQNEAQ (reference sequence). V dropped 4 bases and J dropped 6; count of bases not matched to a gene: 3. The CDR3 DNA is TGTGCCAGCAGCTCGGACAGGGGGCCCGATACGCAGTATTTT. Protein: CASSSDRGPDTQYF.

This clonotype was counted a few times. CDR3 DNA sequence: TGTGCCACCAGCTCGGGACAGCTATCTAACTATGGCTACACCTTC. Its translation: CATSSGQLSNYGYTF. The chain uses TRBV24-1 and TRBJ1-2; 7 bases match TRBD1. The CDR3 loop spans 15 amino acids. Trimming took 7 bases from V and 0 from J; bases not matched to a gene: 7. CDR1 and CDR2 from the germline V gene are KGHDR and SFDVKD.

A remark on this clonotype: Possible read error: a much larger clone is one base away. Written as DNA, the CDR3 is TGTGCCAGCAGTGAGGATGGGACAGGGTCTTTTAGCTCCTCCTACGAGCAGTACTTC. It translates to CASSEDGTGSFSSSYEQYF. The chain couples TRBV6-2 or TRBV6-3 to TRBJ2-7, with 9 bases aligning to TRBD1. Looked up from germline, CDR1 is MNHEY and CDR2 is SVGEGT. J was trimmed by 0 bases and V by 5 bases; bases with no gene match: 17. CDR3 length: 19 amino acids.

CDR3 residues: CSAAGTGAVNGGELFF. CDR3 nucleotide sequence: TGCAGTGCTGCCGGGACAGGGGCCGTCAACGGCGGGGAGCTGTTTTTT. This chain joins TRBV20-1 and TRBJ2-2, with 10 nucleotides matching TRBD1. The trim removed 5 bases at V and 7 bases at J, leaving 13 bases unmatched. CDR1 is DFQATT, CDR2 SNEGSKA, per germline (reference sequence). The CDR3 runs to 16 residues.

In this sample, this clonotype turned up many times. CDR3 sequence (DNA): TGTGCCAGCAGCCAAGATCACGGGACCTATGGCTACACCTTC. Its protein is CASSQDHGTYGYTF. The gene calls are TRBV3-1 and TRBJ1-2; maybe TRBD1 (5 bases). The CDR3 has 14 residues. Germline V lookup: CDR1 LGHDT, CDR2 YNNKEL (reference sequence). V was pared by 0 bases and J by 4 bases, with 9 bases between.

This clonotype has more than one count but fewer than ten. The chain is built from TRBV4-2 and TRBJ2-4; 12 nucleotides line up with TRBD1. The junction had 11 bases not matched to a gene; V was cut back by 5 bases and J by 0 bases. The CDR3 is made up of 19 amino acids. CDR1 is LGHNA, CDR2 YNFKEQ, per germline. CDR3 bases: TGTGCCAGCAGCGGTCCGGGACAGGGGGCAACTCTAGCCAAAAACATTCAGTACTTC. This translates into CASSGPGQGATLAKNIQYF.

This clonotype was observed many times. The chain joins TRBV6-1 to TRBJ1-1, with unresolved D. This CDR3 contains 14 residues. Germline lookup yields CDR1 MNHNS and CDR2 SASEGT. V was cut by 2 bases and J by 6 bases, with 13 bases left in between. Written as DNA, the CDR3 is TGTGCCAGCAGTGAAATTAGAGACTTAGCTGAAGCTTTCTTT. Translated: CASSEIRDLAEAFF.

Only a few counts were recorded for this clonotype. The rearrangement uses TRBV18 and TRBJ2-3; D is unclear. Trimming took 6 bases from V and 3 from J, leaving 10 bases between them. CDR1 is KGHSH and CDR2 is LQKENI in the germline V gene. The CDR3 contains 13 residues. DNA of the CDR3: TGTGCCAGCTCGGGTATCGGGACAGATACGCAGTATTTT. This sequence encodes CASSGIGTDTQYF.

This chain links TRBV6-1 with TRBJ2-3; no clear D. The CDR3 covers 16 residues. Trimming cost V 4 bases and J 3 bases, with 17 bases left between them. In germline, CDR1 is MNHNS, CDR2 SASEGT. The DNA for the CDR3 is TGTGCCAGCAGTGGCCGGGCGGTCGGTTCAACAGATACGCAGTATTTT. Translation gives CASSGRAVGSTDTQYF.

Comments on this clonotype: A much larger clone lies one base from this, so it may be a read error. The rearrangement uses TRBV6-2 or TRBV6-3 and TRBJ2-2, with D maybe TRBD2 (5 bases). The V gene's germline CDR1 is MNHEY and CDR2 SVGEGT. There are 13 residues in the CDR3. The CDR3 DNA sequence: TGTGCCGCGCGGAGACCGAACACCGGGGAGCTGTCTTTT. Protein product: CAARRPNTGELSF.

This clonotype showed up just a few times. The chain couples TRBV29-1 to TRBJ1-1; D is unresolved. Trimming removed 4 bases from V and 1 base from J, with 4 bases in between. Germline assignment: CDR1 SQVTM and CDR2 ANQGSEA. The CDR3 is 11 residues long. This CDR3 is CSVGRNTEAFF. For the CDR3, the DNA is TGCAGCGTTGGTAGGAACACTGAAGCTTTCTTT.

Written as DNA, the CDR3 is TGTGCCAGCAGAGCGGGAGGTGGAGCCTACGAGCAGTACTTC. Protein: CASRAGGGAYEQYF. The V gene is TRBV27, the J gene TRBJ2-7, with 9 bases aligning to TRBD2. Germline lookup yields CDR1 MNHEY and CDR2 SMNVEV (reference sequence). This CDR3 has 14 amino acids. After removal of 6 bases from V and 2 bases from J, the junction contained 5 bases not matched to a gene.

The chain couples TRBV10-3 to TRBJ1-2, with a possible D match to TRBD1 (6 bases). The germline V and J ends were trimmed by 6 bases and 0 bases, with 8 bases remaining between them. CDR1 is ENHRY and CDR2 is SYGVKD in the germline V gene. The CDR3 has 13 residues. The CDR3 sequence: CAISGQPNYGYTF. DNA of the CDR3: TGTGCCATCAGCGGACAGCCTAACTATGGCTACACCTTC.